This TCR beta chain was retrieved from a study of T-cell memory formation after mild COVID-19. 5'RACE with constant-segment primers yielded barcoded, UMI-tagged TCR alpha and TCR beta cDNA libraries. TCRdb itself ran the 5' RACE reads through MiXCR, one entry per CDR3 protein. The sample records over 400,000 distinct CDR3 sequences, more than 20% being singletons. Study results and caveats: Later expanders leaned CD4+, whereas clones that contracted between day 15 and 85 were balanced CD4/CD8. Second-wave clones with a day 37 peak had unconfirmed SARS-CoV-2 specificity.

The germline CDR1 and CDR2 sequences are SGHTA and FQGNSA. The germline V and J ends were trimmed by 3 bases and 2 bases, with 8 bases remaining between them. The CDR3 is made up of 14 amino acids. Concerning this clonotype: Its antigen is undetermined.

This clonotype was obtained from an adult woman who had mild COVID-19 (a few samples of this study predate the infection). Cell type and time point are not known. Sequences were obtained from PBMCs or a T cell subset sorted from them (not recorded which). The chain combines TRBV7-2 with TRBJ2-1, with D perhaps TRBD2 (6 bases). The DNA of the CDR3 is TGTGCCAGCAGCTTCGCGGGGCCCTACAATGAGCAGTTCTTC. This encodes CASSFAGPYNEQFF. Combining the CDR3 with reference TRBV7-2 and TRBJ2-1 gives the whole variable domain GAGVSQSPSNKVTEKGKDVELRCDPISGHTALYWYRQSLGQGLEFLIYFQGNSAPDKSGLPSDRFSAERTGGSVSTLTIQRTQQEDSAVYLCASSFAGPYNEQFFGPGTRLTVL.